The clone carrying this T cell receptor beta chain came up a few times. Its specificity is not known. The memory fraction was CD4+CD45RO+CD25- cells. The germline V gene has CDR1 SEHNR and CDR2 FQNEAQ (reference sequence). The CDR3 is 14 amino acids. J lost 6 bases, V lost 2 bases, and 7 bases had no gene match. General study findings and limits: Greatest tumor Treg TCR overlap was with tumor naive CD4+ cells. Tumor memory CD4+ T cell TCR gene usage clustered with blood and lymph node memory CD4+ cells and lymph node naive CD4+ cells.

Constant-region reverse primers amplified full-length variable regions, followed by semi-nested Nested Universal Primer A PCR. TCRdb fed the 5' RACE reads into MiXCR, producing one record per CDR3 protein. The sample yields tens of thousands of distinct CDR3 sequences, roughly 30% seen once. This clonotype was sampled from a female donor with breast cancer. The genes are TRBV7-9 and TRBJ2-7; 7 bases are a match to TRBD1. Sequencing was done on a sample of tumor-infiltrating memory CD4+ T cells sorted from the breast tumor. Stated subset: memory CD4+ T cells, CD4+CD45RO+CD25-. In DNA form, the CDR3 reads TGTGCCAGCAGCTTAACCACAGGGGACAGCGAGCAGTACTTC. It translates to CASSLTTGDSEQYF. Full variable domain (remainder filled in from reference TRBV7-9 and TRBJ2-7): DTGVSQNPRHKITKRGQNVTFRCDPISEHNRLYWYRQTLGQGPEFLTYFQNEAQLEKSRLLSDRFSAERPKGSFSTLEIQRTEQGDSAMYLCASSLTTGDSEQYFGPGTRLTVT.